The clone carrying this T cell receptor (beta chain) was observed once. This CDR3 comprises 14 residues. Looked up from germline, CDR1 is LNHDA and CDR2 is SQIVND (reference sequence). Trimming cost V 6 bases and J 0 bases, with 11 bases left between them. This sample stems from a study of blood T cell repertoires in COVID-19. The wider study: Whether acute or convalescent, the COVID-19 samples came from the United States, Italy and Spain. The analysed material was cDNA or gDNA that came from T cells, B-cell-depleted T cells, or PBMCs.

Original methodology: Estimation of nucleated cell counts was performed using reference gene primer amplification. The protocol was immunoSEQ multiplex PCR, while the TCRdb copy is restricted to in-frame clones and leaves out a portion. That table gives V, J and clone size, and the DNA gave D and trimming. This sample has about 290,000 clones, with roughly 89% found just once. Clinical histories supplied by participants themselves formed the basis of cohort assignment. Material for sequencing was PBMCs or T cells enriched from blood (not recorded which). The source of this sequence is a woman between 40 and 50 years old who had recovered from COVID-19. The V and J genes are TRBV19 and TRBJ1-2; D is ambiguous. This CDR3 is CASSPRESNYGYTF. The CDR3 DNA follows: TGTGCCAGTAGCCCGCGGGAGTCTAACTATGGCTACACCTTC. The whole variable domain, remainder taken from reference TRBV19 and TRBJ1-2, is DGGITQSPKYLFRKEGQNVTLSCEQNLNHDAMYWYRQDPGQGLRLIYYSQIVNDFQKGDIAEGYSVSREKKESFPLTVTSAQKNPTAFYLCASSPRESNYGYTFGSGTRLTVV.